The table lists the clone carrying this TCR beta chain with a few counts. The V and J ends lost 5 bases and 4 bases, in that order; junction bases with no gene match: 12. Germline-derived CDR1 and CDR2 are DFQATT and SNEGSKA (reference sequence). The CDR3 length is 15 residues. These data are taken from a study of blood T cells in healthy people across ages. A J-beta primer mix and a sample-barcoded 5' primer were used in a second PCR of about 7 to 12 cycles. TCRdb re-called the 5' RACE reads with MiXCR, one entry per CDR3 protein. The sample comprises more than 650,000 distinct CDR3 sequences, roughly 25% of which are singletons, and about 2.9% rests with the top ten. These data were likewise used in another study, on T cells of mothers and their children.

The receptor comes from a boy between 10 and 17 years old in good health. J is TRBJ2-3 and V is TRBV20-1; 7 nucleotides agree with TRBD1. Material for sequencing was blood. DNA of the CDR3: TGCAGTGCTGGGAAGACAGGGCTGAGTGCAGATACGCAGTATTTT. It is translated as CSAGKTGLSADTQYF.